Given below is one T cell receptor (beta chain) in context. V was pared by 4 bases and J by 0 bases, with 14 bases between. The CDR3 extends over 16 amino acids. Germline values: CDR1 KGHDR, CDR2 SFDVKD. In terms of age and location, participants ranged from about 18 to 90 years and lived in about 25 US areas. Cohorts were determined from participant-reported clinical history. This specimen comes from a study of blood T cell repertoires in COVID-19. At the level of the study: The cDNA or gDNA used as material had been derived from T cells, B-cell-depleted T cells, or PBMCs.

Methods used by the authors: Scientists estimated how many nucleated cells there were by amplifying reference gene primers. TCRdb keeps only in-frame clones here, not all; method: immunoSEQ multiplex PCR. V and J calls plus clone size are reproduced from that table; the DNA served to infer D and trimming. The repertoire holds some 410,000 clones, roughly 90% seen once, with more than 0.85% in the top ten. Sequencing was carried out using PBMCs or T cells enriched from blood (not recorded which). This chain uses TRBV24-1 with TRBJ2-5; D perhaps matches TRBD1 (6 bases). The clonotype was recovered from a woman between 25 and 40 years old with acute COVID-19. CDR3 in amino acids: CATSEPRDTHQETQYF. CDR3 sequence (DNA): TGTGCCACCAGTGAACCGAGGGACACACACCAAGAGACCCAGTACTTC.